A selection of T cell receptor beta chains follows, all from one sample in a study of blood T cell repertoires in COVID-19. The method was immunoSEQ multiplex PCR; TCRdb's version includes in-frame clones alone and lacks a portion of them. The data hold around 110,000 clones, with about 89% observed a single time. Sequencing was performed on peripheral blood. The receptors come from a woman aged 30 to 39 with acute or convalescent COVID-19. Both conserved end residues are trimmed from each CDR3.

j_call v_call cdr3_aa
TRBJ1-1 TRBV28 ASSFSQGASPF
TRBJ2-7 TRBV2 ASKRTAYEQY
TRBJ1-2 TRBV27 ASRGGQGPNGYT
TRBJ1-2 TRBV9 ASSVRREPGGYT
TRBJ2-1 TRBV5-1 ASSLEGLAGGPGDEQF
TRBJ2-3 TRBV7-7 ASSPGTGPTDTQY
TRBJ1-3 TRBV7-9 ASIQPGQGTGNTIY
TRBJ2-7 TRBV11-2 ASGHRGSYEQY
TRBJ1-6 TRBV7-6 ASSLRNRALNSPLH
TRBJ1-5 TRBV29-1 SVGEGSGNQPQH
TRBJ1-1 TRBV28 ASSPQRGEAF
TRBJ1-4 TRBV11-2 ASSQPIQGALEKLF
TRBJ1-6 TRBV28 ASSFLGHTGGNSPLH
TRBJ2-5 TRBV10-3 AIREGTGREIETQY
TRBJ1-5 TRBV24-1 ATSDAKTGGNQPQH
TRBJ2-1 TRBV28 ASSFMGLDEQF
TRBJ1-2 TRBV28 ASSSRSLGYGYT
TRBJ1-4 TRBV5-4 ASSLRGDLGSWI
TRBJ1-2 TRBV7-8 ASSPSYRESNYGYT
TRBJ2-5 TRBV4-1 ASSQPRTGPETQY
TRBJ2-7 TRBV6-6 ASSYSLDRGYEQY
TRBJ2-7 TRBV4-3 ASSQTQLPSYEQY
TRBJ2-5 TRBV7-9 ASKTSGGYQETQY
TRBJ2-5 TRBV2 ATIGTDQLQETQY
TRBJ2-2 TRBV29-1 SVAGREGTGELF
TRBJ1-4 TRBV3-1/TRBV3-2 ASSYKRAGRTNEKLF
TRBJ1-2 TRBV6-5 ASSPGTGAPGGYT
TRBJ2-7 TRBV28 ASSKRPGTAPYEQY
TRBJ1-1 TRBV5-1 ASTAGGVNTEAF
TRBJ1-5 TRBV6-2/TRBV6-3 ASSYTGPGQPQH
TRBJ1-4 TRBV7-9 ASSLGRGDEKLF
TRBJ1-1 TRBV28 ASSWGGTGHTEAF
TRBJ1-5 TRBV9 ASSQQGDSNQPQH
TRBJ2-5 TRBV7-7 ASSPSLGRPIETQY
TRBJ1-1 TRBV5-6 ASSFFGSEAF
TRBJ1-6 TRBV28 ASSLYQDRGFNSPLH
TRBJ1-3 TRBV7-3 ASSQGHGNTIY
TRBJ1-4 TRBV5-1 ASSLGQRNEKLF
TRBJ1-3 TRBV30 AWGTGNTIY
TRBJ2-1 TRBV2 ASSEWDRAYNEQF
TRBJ2-1 TRBV19 ASSSFSSYNEQF
TRBJ2-1 TRBV6-5 ASSYGDRGVEQF
TRBJ2-7 TRBV4-2 ASSQGQPYEQY
TRBJ1-1 TRBV6-5 ASSLGQVNTEAF
TRBJ1-1 TRBV5-1 ASRRDSVNTEAF
TRBJ2-5 TRBV12-5 ASGPGLAIEETQY
TRBJ1-5 TRBV19 ASTGQPYQPQH
TRBJ2-3 TRBV14 ASSQDYRTVTDTQY